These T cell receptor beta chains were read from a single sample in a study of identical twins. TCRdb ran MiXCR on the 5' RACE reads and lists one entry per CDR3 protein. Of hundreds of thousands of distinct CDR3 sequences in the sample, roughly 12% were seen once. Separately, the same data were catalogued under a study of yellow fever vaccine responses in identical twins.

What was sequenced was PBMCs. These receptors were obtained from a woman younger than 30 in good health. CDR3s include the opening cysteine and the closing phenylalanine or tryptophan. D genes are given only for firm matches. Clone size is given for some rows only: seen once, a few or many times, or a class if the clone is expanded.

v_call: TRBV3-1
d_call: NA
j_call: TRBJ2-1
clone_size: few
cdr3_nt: TGTGCCAGCAGCCAAGATCCAGGGCGGCCCTACAATGAGCAGTTCTTC
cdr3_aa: CASSQDPGRPYNEQFF

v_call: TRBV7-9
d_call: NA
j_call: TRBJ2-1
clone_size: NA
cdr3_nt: TGTGCCAGCAGCTTAGCTAGAGGGGGTAAATTCTACAATGAGCAGTTCTTC
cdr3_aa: CASSLARGGKFYNEQFF

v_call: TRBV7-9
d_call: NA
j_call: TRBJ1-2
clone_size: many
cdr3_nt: TGTGCCAGCAGCAAACAGGGAGCCTATGGCTACACCTTC
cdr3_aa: CASSKQGAYGYTF

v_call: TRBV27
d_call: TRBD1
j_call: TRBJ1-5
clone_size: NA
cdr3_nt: TGTGCCAGCAGTGCGGACAGGGGAAATCAGCCCCAGCATTTT
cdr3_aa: CASSADRGNQPQHF

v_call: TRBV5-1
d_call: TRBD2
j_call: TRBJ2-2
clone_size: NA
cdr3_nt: TGCGCCAGCAGCTTGTTTGCTAGCGGGGAGAACACCGGGGAGCTGTTTTTT
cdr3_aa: CASSLFASGENTGELFF

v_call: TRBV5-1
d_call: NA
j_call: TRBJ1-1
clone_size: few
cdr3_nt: TGCGCCAGCAGACAAATGAACACTGAAGCTTTCTTT
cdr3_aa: CASRQMNTEAFF

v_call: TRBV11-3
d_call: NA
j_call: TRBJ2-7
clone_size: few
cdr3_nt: TGTGCCAGCAGCGTCGGGAACTCCTACGAGCAGTACTTC
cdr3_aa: CASSVGNSYEQYF

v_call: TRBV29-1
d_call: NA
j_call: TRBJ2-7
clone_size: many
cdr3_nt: TGCAGCGTTCCAATTGGGATAGACAGACCCTACGAGCAGTACTTC
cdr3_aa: CSVPIGIDRPYEQYF

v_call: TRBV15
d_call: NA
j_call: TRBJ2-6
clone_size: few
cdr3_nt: TGTGCCACCAGCAAGGCGTCCAACGTCCTGACTTTC
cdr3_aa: CATSKASNVLTF

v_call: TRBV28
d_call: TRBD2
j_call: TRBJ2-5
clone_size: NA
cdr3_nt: TGTGCCAGCAGTTTTAGCGGGAGGGCGAGAGGGGAGACCCAGTACTTC
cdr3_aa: CASSFSGRARGETQYF

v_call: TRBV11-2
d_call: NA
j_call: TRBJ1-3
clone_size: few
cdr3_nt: TGTGCCAGCAGCTATGAAGGGACCTCTGGAAACACCATATATTTT
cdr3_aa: CASSYEGTSGNTIYF

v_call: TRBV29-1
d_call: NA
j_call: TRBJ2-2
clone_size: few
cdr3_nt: TGCAGCGTTTTTGCAGATACCGGGGAGCTGTTTTTT
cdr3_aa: CSVFADTGELFF

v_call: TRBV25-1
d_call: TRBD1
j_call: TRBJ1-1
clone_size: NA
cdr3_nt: TGTGCCAGCAGTGTTCCCAGCCAGGACAGGGTGAACACTGAAGCTTTCTTT
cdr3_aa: CASSVPSQDRVNTEAFF

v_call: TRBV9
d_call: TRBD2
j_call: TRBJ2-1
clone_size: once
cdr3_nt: TGTGCCAGCAGCAACACCCCGACATGGGCTAGCGGGAGTGATGAGCAGTTCTTC
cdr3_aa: CASSNTPTWASGSDEQFF

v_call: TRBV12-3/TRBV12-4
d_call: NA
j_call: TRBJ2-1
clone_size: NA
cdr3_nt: TGTGCCAGCAGTTCCCCCCGTGGGGGTATCTACAATGAGCAGTTCTTC
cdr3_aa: CASSSPRGGIYNEQFF

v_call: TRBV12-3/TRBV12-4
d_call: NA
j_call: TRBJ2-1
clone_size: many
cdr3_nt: TGTGCCAGCAGTAATAGCGATGAGCAGTTCTTC
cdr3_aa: CASSNSDEQFF

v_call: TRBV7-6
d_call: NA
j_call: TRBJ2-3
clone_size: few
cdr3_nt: TGTGCCAGCAGCTTAAGGATTATGGGCGGCACAGATACGCAGTATTTT
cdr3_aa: CASSLRIMGGTDTQYF

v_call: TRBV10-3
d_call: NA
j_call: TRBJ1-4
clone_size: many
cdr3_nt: TGTGCCGTCGCGACAGCCAATGAAAAACTGTTTTTT
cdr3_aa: CAVATANEKLFF

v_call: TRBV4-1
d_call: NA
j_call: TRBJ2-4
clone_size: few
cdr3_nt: TGCGCCAGCAGCCCGATTACCGGGCCTCAGGCCAAAAACATTCAGTACTTC
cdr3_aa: CASSPITGPQAKNIQYF

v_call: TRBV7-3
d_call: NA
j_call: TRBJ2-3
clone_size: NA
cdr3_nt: TGTGCCAGCGGGGAGAGCGGCGATACGCAGTATTTT
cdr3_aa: CASGESGDTQYF

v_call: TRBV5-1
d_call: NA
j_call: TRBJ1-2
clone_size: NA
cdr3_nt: TGCGCCAGCAGCTCAGCTGACAGGATCTATGGCTACACCTTC
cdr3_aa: CASSSADRIYGYTF

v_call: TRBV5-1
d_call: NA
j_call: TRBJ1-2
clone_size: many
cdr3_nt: TGCGCCAGCAGCTTGATCGGGGTTTATGGCTACACCTTC
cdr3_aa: CASSLIGVYGYTF

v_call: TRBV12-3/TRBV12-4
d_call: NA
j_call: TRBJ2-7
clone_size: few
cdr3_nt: TGTGCCAGCAGTCTGGGCCTTCCCGTCTACGAGCAGTACTTC
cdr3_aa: CASSLGLPVYEQYF

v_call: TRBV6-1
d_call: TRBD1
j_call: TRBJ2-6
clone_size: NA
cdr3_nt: TGTGCCAGCAGTAGGGACAGGGGGCTAGGGGCCAACGTCCTGACTTTC
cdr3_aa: CASSRDRGLGANVLTF

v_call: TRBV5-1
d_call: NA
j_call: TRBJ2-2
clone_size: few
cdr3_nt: TGCGCCAGCAGCCCGGCTCTGGGGTTCACCGGGGAGCTGTTTTTT
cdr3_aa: CASSPALGFTGELFF

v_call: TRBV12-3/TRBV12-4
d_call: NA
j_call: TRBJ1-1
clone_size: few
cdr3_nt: TGTGCCAGCAGTTTGGGCAGGGAACCTGAAGCTTTCTTT
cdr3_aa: CASSLGREPEAFF

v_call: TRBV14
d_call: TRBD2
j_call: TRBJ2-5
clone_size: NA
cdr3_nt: TGTGCCAGCAGCCCCCCACCGAGCCGCCGGACTAGCGGGGATCCGGGAGAGACCCAGTACTTC
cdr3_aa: CASSPPPSRRTSGDPGETQYF

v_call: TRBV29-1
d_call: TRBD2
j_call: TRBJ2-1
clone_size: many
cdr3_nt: TGCAGCGTTGAAGGACTAGCGGACAATGAGCAGTTCTTC
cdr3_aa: CSVEGLADNEQFF

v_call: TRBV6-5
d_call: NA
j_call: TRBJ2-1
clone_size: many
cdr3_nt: TGTGCCAGCAGTTACTCGATGGGCGAGCAGTTCTTC
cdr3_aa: CASSYSMGEQFF

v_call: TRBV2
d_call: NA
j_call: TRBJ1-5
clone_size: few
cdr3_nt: TGTGCCAGCAGCAAAGACAGGAGCAATCAGCCCCAGCATTTT
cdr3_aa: CASSKDRSNQPQHF

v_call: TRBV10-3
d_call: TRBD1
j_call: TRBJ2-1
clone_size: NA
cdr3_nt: TGTGCCATAACCAGGACAGGGGGCACCTACAATGAGCAGTTCTTC
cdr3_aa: CAITRTGGTYNEQFF

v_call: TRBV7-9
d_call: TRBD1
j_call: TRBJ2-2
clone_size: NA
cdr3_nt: TGTGCCAGCAGCGCTGAGGGGGCGCGCACCGGGGAGCTGTTTTTT
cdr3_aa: CASSAEGARTGELFF

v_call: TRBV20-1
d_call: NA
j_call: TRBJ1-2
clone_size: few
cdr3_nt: TGCAGTGCCCGGTTGGCAGGGTGGGACGGCTACACCTTC
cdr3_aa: CSARLAGWDGYTF

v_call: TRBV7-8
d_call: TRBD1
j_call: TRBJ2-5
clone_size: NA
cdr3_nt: TGTGCCAGCAGCTTCCGGGACAGCCGAACGGGGACCCAGTACTTC
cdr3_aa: CASSFRDSRTGTQYF

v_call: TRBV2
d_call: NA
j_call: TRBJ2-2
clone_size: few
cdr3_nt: TGTGCCAGCAGTGAAGTGAAGAACACCGGGGAGCTGTTTTTT
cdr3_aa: CASSEVKNTGELFF

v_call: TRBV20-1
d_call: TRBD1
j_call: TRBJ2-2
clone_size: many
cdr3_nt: TGCAGTGCTAGAGATCCCTCACAGGGGACCGCGAACACCGGGGAGCTGTTTTTT
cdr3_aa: CSARDPSQGTANTGELFF

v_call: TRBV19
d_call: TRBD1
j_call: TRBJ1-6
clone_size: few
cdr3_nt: TGTGCCAGTAGCCAAGGGGACAGGGTTAATTCACCCCTCCACTTT
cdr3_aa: CASSQGDRVNSPLHF

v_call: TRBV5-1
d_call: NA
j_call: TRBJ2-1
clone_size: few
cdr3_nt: TGCGCCAGCAGCTACCGGGAGCCCAATGAGCAGTTCTTC
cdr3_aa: CASSYREPNEQFF

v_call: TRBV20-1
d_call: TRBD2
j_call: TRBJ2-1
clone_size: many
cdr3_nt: TGCAGTGCACCCACTAGCGGGAGCTCCTACAATGAGCAGTTCTTC
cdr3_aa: CSAPTSGSSYNEQFF

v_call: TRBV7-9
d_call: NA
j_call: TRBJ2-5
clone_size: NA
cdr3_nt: TGTGCCAGCAGTTATCCCGGGACACAACAAGAGACCCAGTACTTC
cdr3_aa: CASSYPGTQQETQYF

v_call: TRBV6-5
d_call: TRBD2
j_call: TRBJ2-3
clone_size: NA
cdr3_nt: TGTGCCAGCAGTTACCAGGGCCCCTGGCTAGCGGAGGAGGATACGCAGTATTTT
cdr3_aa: CASSYQGPWLAEEDTQYF

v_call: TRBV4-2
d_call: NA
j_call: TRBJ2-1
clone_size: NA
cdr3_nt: TGTGCCAGCAGCCAAGGGAGAGAAATCAATGAGCAGTTCTTC
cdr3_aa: CASSQGREINEQFF

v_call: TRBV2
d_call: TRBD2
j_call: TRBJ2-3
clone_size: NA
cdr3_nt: TGTGCCAGCAGTGAGGGACTAGCGAGATTCTTCACAGATACGCAGTATTTT
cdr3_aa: CASSEGLARFFTDTQYF

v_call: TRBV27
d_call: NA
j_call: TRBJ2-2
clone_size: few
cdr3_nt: TGTGCCAGCACTAGGAGGGCCGGAACCGGGGAGCTGTTTTTT
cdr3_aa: CASTRRAGTGELFF

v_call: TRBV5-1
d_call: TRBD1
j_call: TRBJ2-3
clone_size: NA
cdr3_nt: TGCGCCAGCAGCAGGGGACAGTTCACAGATACGCAGTATTTT
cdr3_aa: CASSRGQFTDTQYF

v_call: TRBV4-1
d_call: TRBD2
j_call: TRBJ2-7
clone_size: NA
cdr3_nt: TGCGCCAGCACCCCGCTAGCGGGGAGCTCCTACGAGCAGTACTTC
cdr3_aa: CASTPLAGSSYEQYF

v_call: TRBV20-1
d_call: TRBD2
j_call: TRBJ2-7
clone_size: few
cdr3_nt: TGCAGTGCTAGCCCCCGGGGAGGGTCCTACGAGCAGTACTTC
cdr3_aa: CSASPRGGSYEQYF

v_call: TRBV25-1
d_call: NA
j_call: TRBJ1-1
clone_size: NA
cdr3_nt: TGTGCCAGCAAAGAGGGCTTAAACACTGAAGCTTTCTTT
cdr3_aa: CASKEGLNTEAFF

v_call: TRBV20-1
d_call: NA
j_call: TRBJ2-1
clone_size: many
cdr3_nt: TGCAGTGCTAGTCAGCCGGGGGAGCAGTTCTTC
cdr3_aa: CSASQPGEQFF

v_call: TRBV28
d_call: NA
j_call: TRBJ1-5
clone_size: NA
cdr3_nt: TGTGCCAGCAGTTCGCCTCGGGCCGGGGCGGGTCAGCCCCAGCATTTT
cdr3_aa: CASSSPRAGAGQPQHF

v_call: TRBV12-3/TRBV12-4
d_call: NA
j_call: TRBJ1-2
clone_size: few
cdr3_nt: TGTGCCAGCAGTTTAGGGGGGCGGAGGGGCTACACCTTC
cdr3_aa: CASSLGGRRGYTF